This T cell receptor beta chain was observed in a study of T cell changes during pregnancy in multiple sclerosis. CDR3 length equals 16 residues. Trimming cost V 5 bases and J 0 bases, with 15 bases left between them. Germline-derived CDR1 and CDR2 are KGHSH and LQKENI. Assay used: immunoSEQ multiplex PCR; TCRdb lists only in-frame clones, some missing. The sample lists around 30,000 clones; 85% to 95% were seen once. This TCR derives from a female donor with multiple sclerosis, enrolled in a pregnancy study. The chain employs TRBV18 and TRBJ2-3, with D maybe TRBD1 (6 bases). The sample in question was CD4+ T cells from peripheral blood mononuclear cells, obtained in the second trimester of pregnancy. The CDR3 spells CASSSRGQFSTDTQYF. The CDR3 DNA follows: TGTGCCAGCTCATCACGGGGACAATTCAGCACAGATACGCAGTATTTT.